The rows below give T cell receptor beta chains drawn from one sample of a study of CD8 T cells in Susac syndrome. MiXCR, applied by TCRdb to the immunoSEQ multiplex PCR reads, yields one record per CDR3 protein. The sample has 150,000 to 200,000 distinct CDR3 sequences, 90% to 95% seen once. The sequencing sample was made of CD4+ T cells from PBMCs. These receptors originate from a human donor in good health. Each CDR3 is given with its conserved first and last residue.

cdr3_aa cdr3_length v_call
CASSESAYEQYF 12 TRBV2
CASSLETSGNIQYF 14 TRBV7-6
CSVEVSYEQYF 11 TRBV29-1
CASSRDGWGGYTF 13 TRBV12-3/TRBV12-4
CSAHFPSTGEVNEQYF 16 TRBV20-1
CASGGPAKNIQYF 13 TRBV2
CSAVSSTGNYQPQHF 15 TRBV20-1
CASSLAPPGQGAYEQYF 17 TRBV9
CSVEDTGQGTDTQYF 15 TRBV29-1
CASGRREGNQPQHF 14 TRBV12-5
CSATEGRGYNEQFF 14 TRBV20-1
CASRDLGDTDTQYF 14 TRBV19
CSAMTVEYNQPQHF 14 TRBV20-1
CASSQNSQETQYF 13 TRBV2
CASSQDPGTSSTDTQYF 17 TRBV4-3
CASSGRGGGPDTQYF 15 TRBV7-9
CSASNLHEQYF 11 TRBV20-1
CASSVPGRIQETQYF 15 TRBV14
CASSSRGLNEQFF 13 TRBV6-5
CASSLEPLSSYEQYF 15 TRBV5-1
CASSPLGSRSETQYF 15 TRBV27
CASSPGTAPRTQYF 14 TRBV6-5
CSVRQGGTGELFF 13 TRBV29-1
CASSQDGVAEGNEQYF 16 TRBV3-1
CASRSGQGAYEQYF 14 TRBV12-3/TRBV12-4
CASSLVSPGYTF 12 TRBV12-3/TRBV12-4
CSASEGTNNSPLHF 14 TRBV20-1
CASSLRQGLNSPLHF 15 TRBV27
CSARGTRNEQYF 12 TRBV20-1
CASWGTGELFF 11 TRBV19
CASSPESSGANVLTF 15 TRBV4-3
CASSQDPRGSYTF 13 TRBV4-3
CASAHEGEAFF 11 TRBV3-1
CSARLRGRTDTQYF 14 TRBV20-1
CASSVADRRGEQYF 14 TRBV2
CSARDQGTYGYTF 13 TRBV20-1
CASSLGGAPTDTQYF 15 TRBV5-1
CASRGVGLGPYEQYF 15 TRBV2
CASSSGQFQPQHF 13 TRBV19
CAWRSGQGGSSPLHF 15 TRBV30
CSARGGPPNQPQHF 14 TRBV20-1
CASSLEGSYGYTF 13 TRBV5-6
CSALMDRQETQYF 13 TRBV20-1
CSALPGTGGDNEQFF 15 TRBV29-1
CASSPAGGTGELFF 14 TRBV18
CASSQEFAGVTRNEQFF 17 TRBV4-3
CASSLTGLTEAFF 13 TRBV7-9